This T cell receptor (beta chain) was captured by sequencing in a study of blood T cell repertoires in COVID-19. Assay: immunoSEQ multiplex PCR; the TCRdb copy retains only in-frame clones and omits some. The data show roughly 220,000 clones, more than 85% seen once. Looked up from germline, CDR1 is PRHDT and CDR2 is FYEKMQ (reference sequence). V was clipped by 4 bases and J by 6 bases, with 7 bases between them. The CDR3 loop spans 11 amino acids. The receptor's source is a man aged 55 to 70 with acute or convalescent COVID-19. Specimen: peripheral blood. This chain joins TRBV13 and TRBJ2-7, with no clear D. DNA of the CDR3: TGTGCCAGCAGCTCTAAAATCGAGCAGTACTTC. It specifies CASSSKIEQYF. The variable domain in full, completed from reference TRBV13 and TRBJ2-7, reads AAGVIQSPRHLIKEKRETATLKCYPIPRHDTVYWYQQGPGQDPQFLISFYEKMQSDKGSIPDRFSAQQFSDYHSELNMSSLELGDSALYFCASSSKIEQYFGPGTRLTVT.